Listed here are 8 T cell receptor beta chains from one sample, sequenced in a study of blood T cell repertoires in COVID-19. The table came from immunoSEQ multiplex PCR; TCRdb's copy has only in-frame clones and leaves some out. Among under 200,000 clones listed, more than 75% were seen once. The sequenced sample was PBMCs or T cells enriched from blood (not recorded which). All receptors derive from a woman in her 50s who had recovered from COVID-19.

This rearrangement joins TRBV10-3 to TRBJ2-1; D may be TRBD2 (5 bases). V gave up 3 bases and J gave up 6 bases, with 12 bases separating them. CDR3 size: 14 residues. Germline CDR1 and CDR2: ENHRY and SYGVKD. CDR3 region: CAISEGSSVNEQFF. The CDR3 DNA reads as TGTGCCATCAGTGAAGGGAGTAGTGTCAATGAGCAGTTCTTC.

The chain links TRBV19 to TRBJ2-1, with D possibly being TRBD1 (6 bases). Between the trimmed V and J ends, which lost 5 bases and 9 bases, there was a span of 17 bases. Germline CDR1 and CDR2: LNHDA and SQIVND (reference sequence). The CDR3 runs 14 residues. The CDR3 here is CASSPDPRGGEQFF. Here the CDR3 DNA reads TGTGCCAGTAGTCCTGATCCCCGAGGGGGTGAGCAGTTCTTC.

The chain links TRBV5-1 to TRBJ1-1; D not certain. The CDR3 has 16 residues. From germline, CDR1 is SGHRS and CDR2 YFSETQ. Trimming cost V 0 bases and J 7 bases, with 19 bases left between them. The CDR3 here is CASSLARTDPNGEAFF. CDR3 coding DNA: TGCGCCAGCAGCTTGGCCCGAACAGACCCGAATGGTGAAGCTTTCTTT.

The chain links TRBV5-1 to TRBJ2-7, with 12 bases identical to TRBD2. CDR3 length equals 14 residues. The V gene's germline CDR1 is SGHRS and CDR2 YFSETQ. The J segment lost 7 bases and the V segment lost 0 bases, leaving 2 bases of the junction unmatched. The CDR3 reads CASSLELAGGEQYF. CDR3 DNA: TGCGCCAGCAGCTTGGAACTAGCGGGAGGTGAGCAGTACTTC. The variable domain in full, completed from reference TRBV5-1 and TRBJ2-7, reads KAGVTQTPRYLIKTRGQQVTLSCSPISGHRSVSWYQQTPGQGLQFLFEYFSETQRNKGNFPGRFSGRQFSNSRSEMNVSTLELGDSALYLCASSLELAGGEQYFGPGTRLTVT.

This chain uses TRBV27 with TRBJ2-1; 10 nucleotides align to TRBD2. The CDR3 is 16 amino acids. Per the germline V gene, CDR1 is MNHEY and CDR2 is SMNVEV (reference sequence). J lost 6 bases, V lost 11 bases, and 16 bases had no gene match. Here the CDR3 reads CAAQPLWASGSNEQFF. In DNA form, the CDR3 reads TGTGCCGCCCAACCCCTCTGGGCTAGCGGGAGCAATGAGCAGTTCTTC.

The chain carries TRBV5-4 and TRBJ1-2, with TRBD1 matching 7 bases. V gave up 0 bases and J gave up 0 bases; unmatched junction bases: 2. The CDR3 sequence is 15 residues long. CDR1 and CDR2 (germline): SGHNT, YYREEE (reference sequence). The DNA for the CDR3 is TGTGCCAGCAGCTTGGGGGACAGACCTAACTATGGCTACACCTTC. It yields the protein CASSLGDRPNYGYTF.

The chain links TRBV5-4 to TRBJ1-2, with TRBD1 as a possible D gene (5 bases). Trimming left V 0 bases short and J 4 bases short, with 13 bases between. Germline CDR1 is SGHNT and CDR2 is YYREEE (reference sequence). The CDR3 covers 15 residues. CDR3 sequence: CASSLAQGGSYGYTF. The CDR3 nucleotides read TGTGCCAGCAGCTTGGCGCAGGGAGGGAGCTATGGCTACACCTTC. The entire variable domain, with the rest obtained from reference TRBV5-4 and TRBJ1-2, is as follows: ETGVTQSPTHLIKTRGQQVTLRCSSQSGHNTVSWYQQALGQGPQFIFQYYREEENGRGNFPPRFSGLQFPNYSSELNVNALELDDSALYLCASSLAQGGSYGYTFGSGTRLTVV.

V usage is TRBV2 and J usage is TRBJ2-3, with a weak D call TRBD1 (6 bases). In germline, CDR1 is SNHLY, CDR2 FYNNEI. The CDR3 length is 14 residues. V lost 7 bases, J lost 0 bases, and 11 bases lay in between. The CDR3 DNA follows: TGTGCCAGCAAAATACAGGGAAGCACAGATACGCAGTATTTT. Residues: CASKIQGSTDTQYF.